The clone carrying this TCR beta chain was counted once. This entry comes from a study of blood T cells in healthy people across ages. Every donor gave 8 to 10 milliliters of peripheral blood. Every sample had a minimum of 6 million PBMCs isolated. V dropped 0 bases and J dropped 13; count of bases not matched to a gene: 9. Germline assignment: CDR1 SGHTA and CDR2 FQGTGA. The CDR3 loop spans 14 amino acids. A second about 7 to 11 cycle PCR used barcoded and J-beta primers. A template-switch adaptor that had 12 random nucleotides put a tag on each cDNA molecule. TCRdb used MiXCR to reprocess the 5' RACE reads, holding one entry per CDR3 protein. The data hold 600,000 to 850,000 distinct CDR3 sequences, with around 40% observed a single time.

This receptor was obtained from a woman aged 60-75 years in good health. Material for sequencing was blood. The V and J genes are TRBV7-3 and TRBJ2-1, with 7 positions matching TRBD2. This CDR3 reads CASSLTGGDATQFF. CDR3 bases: TGTGCCAGCAGCTTAACGGGAGGGGATGCGACCCAGTTCTTC.